This T cell receptor (beta chain) derives from a study of response to subunit inactivated influenza vaccine. CDR1 and CDR2 (germline): KGHDR, SFDVKD. Trimming left V 3 bases short and J 3 bases short, with 13 bases between. The length of the CDR3 is 15 residues. TCRdb re-derived calls from the RT-PCR reads in MiXCR, one entry per CDR3 protein. The top ten hold about an eighth of the sample, which has some 500,000 distinct CDR3 sequences, over 10% seen once. About this clonotype itself: Antigen unknown.

Broader study findings: The authors put forward the suggestion that each seasonal influenza vaccination may bring in only a limited number of new T cells.

This TCR derives from a man aged 50 to 60 who received an inactivated influenza vaccine. The V call is TRBV24-1, the J call TRBJ1-1, with D perhaps TRBD1 (5 bases). The sample was PBMCs from blood, taken more than 35 days after vaccination. The CDR3 DNA is TGTGCCACCAGTGATCTAGAAGGGACCCACACTGAAGCTTTCTTT. Translated: CATSDLEGTHTEAFF.